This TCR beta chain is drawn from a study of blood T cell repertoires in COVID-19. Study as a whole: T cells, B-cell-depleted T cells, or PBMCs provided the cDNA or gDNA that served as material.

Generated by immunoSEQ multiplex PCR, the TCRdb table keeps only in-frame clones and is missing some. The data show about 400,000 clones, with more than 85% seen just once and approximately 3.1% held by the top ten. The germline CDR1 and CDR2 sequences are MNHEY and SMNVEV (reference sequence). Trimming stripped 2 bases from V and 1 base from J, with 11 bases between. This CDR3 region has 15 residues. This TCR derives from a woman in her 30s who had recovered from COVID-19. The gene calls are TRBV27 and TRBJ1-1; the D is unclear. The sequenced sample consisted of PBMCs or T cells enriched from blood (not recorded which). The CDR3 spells CASSLTANRNTEAFF. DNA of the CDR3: TGTGCCAGCAGTTTAACTGCGAACCGGAACACTGAAGCTTTCTTT.